This T cell receptor (beta chain) was sequenced in a study of identical twins. General observations from the study: The study found weaker excess twin sharing in beta out-of-frame sequences. Out-of-frame TCR alpha sharing observed in monozygotic twins exceeded model estimates.

From germline, CDR1 is SGHTA and CDR2 FQGNSA. This CDR3 region has 18 residues. V lost 4 bases to trimming and J lost 0 bases; unmatched junction nucleotides: 5. Many counts were recorded for this clonotype. Antigen: not known. MiXCR, applied by TCRdb to the 5' RACE reads, yields one record per CDR3 protein. Here the sample spans approximately 150,000 distinct CDR3 sequences, approximately 3.5% being singletons. The TCR was taken from a man aged 18 to 35 in good health. This rearrangement joins TRBV7-2 to TRBJ2-1; 14 positions match TRBD2. The sample comprised memory T cells sorted from blood. The CDR3 spells CASSYRLAGGSSYNEQFF. The CDR3 DNA is TGTGCCAGCAGCTATCGACTAGCGGGAGGGTCCTCCTACAATGAGCAGTTCTTC.